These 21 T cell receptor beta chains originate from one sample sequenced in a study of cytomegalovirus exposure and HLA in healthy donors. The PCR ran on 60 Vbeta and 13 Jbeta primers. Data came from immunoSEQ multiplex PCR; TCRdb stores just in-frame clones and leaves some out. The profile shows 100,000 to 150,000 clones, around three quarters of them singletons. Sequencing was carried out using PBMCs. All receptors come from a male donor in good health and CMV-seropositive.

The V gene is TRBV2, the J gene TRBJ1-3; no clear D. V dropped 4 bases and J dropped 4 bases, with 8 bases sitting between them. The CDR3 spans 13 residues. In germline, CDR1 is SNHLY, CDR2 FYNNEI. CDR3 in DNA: TGTGCCAGCAGTGCCGGGGAGGGAAACACCATATATTTT. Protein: CASSAGEGNTIYF. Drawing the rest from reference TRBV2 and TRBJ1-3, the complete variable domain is EPEVTQTPSHQVTQMGQEVILRCVPISNHLYFYWYRQILGQKVEFLVSFYNNEISEKSEIFDDQFSVERPDGSNFTLKIRSTKLEDSAMYFCASSAGEGNTIYFGEGSWLTVV.

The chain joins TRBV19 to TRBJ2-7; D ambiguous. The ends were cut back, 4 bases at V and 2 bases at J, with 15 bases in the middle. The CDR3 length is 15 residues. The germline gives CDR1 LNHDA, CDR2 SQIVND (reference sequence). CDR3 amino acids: CASSRRHFITYEQYF. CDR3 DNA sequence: TGTGCCAGTAGTAGACGACATTTCATAACCTACGAGCAGTACTTC. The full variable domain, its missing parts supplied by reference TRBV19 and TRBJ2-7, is DGGITQSPKYLFRKEGQNVTLSCEQNLNHDAMYWYRQDPGQGLRLIYYSQIVNDFQKGDIAEGYSVSREKKESFPLTVTSAQKNPTAFYLCASSRRHFITYEQYFGPGTRLTVT.

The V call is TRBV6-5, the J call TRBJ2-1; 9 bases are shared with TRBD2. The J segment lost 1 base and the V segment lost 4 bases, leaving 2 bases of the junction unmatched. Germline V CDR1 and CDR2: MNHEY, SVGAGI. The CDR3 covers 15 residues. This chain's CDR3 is CASSLTSGSYNEQFF. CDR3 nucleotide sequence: TGTGCCAGCAGTTTGACTAGCGGATCCTACAATGAGCAGTTCTTC.

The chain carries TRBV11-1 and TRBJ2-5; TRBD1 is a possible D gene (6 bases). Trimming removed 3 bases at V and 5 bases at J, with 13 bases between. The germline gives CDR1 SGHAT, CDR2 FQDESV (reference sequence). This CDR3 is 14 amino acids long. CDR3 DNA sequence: TGTGCCAGCAGCTTCGGGGCAGGGGAGGAGACCCAGTACTTC. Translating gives CASSFGAGEETQYF.

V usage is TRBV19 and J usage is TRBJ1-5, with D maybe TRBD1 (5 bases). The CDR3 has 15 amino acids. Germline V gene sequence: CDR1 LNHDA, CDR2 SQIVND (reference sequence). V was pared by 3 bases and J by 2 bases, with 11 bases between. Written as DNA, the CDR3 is TGTGCCAGTAGTATGGGGCAGACGGGCAATCAGCCCCAGCATTTT. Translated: CASSMGQTGNQPQHF.

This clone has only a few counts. The CDR3 DNA reads TGTGCCAGCAGCCACCGGGACAGCATCTCTGGGGCCAACGTCCTGACTTTC. Translating it yields CASSHRDSISGANVLTF. The rearrangement joins TRBV27 to TRBJ2-6; 7 bases are shared with TRBD1. CDR1 and CDR2 from the germline V gene are MNHEY and SMNVEV (reference sequence). This CDR3 region has 17 residues. The V and J ends lost 6 bases and 0 bases, in that order; junction bases with no gene match: 8.

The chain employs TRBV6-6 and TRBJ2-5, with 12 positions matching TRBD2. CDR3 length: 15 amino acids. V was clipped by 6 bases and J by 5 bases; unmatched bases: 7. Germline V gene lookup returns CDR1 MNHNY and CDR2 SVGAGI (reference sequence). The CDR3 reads CASSPSGRAGETQYF. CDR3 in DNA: TGTGCCAGCAGCCCTAGCGGGAGGGCCGGGGAGACCCAGTACTTC.

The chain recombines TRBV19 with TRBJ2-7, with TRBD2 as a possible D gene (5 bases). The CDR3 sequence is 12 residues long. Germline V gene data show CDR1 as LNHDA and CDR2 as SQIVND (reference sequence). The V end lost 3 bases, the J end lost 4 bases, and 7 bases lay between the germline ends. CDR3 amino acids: CASSIPGYEQYF. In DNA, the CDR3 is TGTGCCAGTAGTATTCCGGGGTACGAGCAGTACTTC.

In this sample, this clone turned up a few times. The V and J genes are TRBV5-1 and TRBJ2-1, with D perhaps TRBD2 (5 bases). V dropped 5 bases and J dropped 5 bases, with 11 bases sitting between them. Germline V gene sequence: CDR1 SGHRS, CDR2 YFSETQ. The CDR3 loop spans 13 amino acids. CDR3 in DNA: TGCGCCAGCAGTGTCGGGGATAACAATGAGCAGTTCTTC. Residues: CASSVGDNNEQFF.

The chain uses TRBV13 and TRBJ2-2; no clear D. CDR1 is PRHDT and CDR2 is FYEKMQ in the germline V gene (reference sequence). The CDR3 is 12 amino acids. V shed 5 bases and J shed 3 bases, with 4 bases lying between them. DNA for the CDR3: TGTGCCAGCAGCCCCTACACCGGGGAGCTGTTTTTT. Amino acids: CASSPYTGELFF.

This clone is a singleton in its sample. The CDR3 nucleotides read TGCAGCGTTGGAGGTCAAGAGACCCAGTACTTC. This sequence encodes CSVGGQETQYF. This chain connects TRBV29-1 to TRBJ2-5; D not resolved. Germline CDR1 SQVTM, CDR2 ANQGSEA. The CDR3 sequence is 11 residues long. Trimming left V 4 bases short and J 2 bases short, with 5 bases between.

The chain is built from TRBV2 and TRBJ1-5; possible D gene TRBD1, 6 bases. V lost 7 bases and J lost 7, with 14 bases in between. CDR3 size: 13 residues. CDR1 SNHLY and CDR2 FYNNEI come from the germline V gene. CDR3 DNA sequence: TGTGCCAGCACCAAGGGGGATGGGCAGCCCCAGCATTTT. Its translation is CASTKGDGQPQHF.

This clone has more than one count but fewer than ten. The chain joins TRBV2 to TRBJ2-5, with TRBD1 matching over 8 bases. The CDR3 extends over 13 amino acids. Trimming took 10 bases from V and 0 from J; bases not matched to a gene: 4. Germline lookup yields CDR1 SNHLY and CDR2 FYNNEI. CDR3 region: CATQGDYQETQYF. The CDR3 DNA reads TGTGCCACACAGGGGGACTACCAAGAGACCCAGTACTTC.

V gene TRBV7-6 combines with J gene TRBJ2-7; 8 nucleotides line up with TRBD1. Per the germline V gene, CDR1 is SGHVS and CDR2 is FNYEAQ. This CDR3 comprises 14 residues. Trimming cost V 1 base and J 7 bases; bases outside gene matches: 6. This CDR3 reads CASSLVTGGKEQYF. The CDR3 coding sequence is TGTGCCAGCAGCTTAGTTACAGGGGGGAAGGAGCAGTACTTC.

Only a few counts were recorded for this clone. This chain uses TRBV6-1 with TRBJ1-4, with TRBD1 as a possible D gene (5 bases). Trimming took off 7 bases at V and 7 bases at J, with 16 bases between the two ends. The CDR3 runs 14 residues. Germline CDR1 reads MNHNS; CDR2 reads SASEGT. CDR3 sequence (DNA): TGTGCCAGCACCGAGGTGGGGCTCGGTGAAAAACTGTTTTTT. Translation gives CASTEVGLGEKLFF.

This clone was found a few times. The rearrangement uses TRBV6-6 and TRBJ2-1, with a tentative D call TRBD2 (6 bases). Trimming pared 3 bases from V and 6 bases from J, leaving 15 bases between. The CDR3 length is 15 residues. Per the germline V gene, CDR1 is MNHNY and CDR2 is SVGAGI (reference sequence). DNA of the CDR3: TGTGCCAGCAGTTATTATCGGGGGAATATCAATGAGCAGTTCTTC. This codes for CASSYYRGNINEQFF.

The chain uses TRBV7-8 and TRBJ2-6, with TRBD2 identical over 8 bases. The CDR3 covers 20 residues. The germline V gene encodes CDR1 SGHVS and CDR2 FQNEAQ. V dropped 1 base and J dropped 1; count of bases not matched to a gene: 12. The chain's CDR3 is CASSLDRPRTSLSGANVLTF. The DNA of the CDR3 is TGTGCCAGCAGCTTAGACAGACCCCGGACTAGCTTGTCTGGGGCCAACGTCCTGACTTTC.

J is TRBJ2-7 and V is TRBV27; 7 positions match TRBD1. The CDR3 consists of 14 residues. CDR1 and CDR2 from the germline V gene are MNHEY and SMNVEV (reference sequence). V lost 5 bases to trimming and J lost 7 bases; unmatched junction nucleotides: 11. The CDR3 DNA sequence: TGTGCCAGCAGTCTGCAGACAGGGATTCTGGAGCAGTACTTC. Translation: CASSLQTGILEQYF.

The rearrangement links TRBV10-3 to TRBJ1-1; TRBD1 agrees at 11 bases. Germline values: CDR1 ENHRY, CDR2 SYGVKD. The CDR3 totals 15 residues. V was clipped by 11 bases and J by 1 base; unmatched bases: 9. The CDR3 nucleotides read TGTGCCGTAACCTTAGGGACAGGGGGGAACACTGAAGCTTTCTTT. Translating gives CAVTLGTGGNTEAFF.

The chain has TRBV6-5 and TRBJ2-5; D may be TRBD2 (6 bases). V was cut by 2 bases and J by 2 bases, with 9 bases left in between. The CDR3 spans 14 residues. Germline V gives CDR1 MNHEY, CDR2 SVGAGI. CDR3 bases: TGTGCCAGCAGTTACGAGCGGGCACAAGAGACCCAGTACTTC. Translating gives CASSYERAQETQYF.

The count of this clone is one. CDR3 protein: CASSGGSNQPQHF. For the CDR3, the DNA is TGTGCCAGCAGTGGAGGGTCCAATCAGCCCCAGCATTTT. This rearrangement joins TRBV6-1 to TRBJ1-5; D not certain. The V and J ends lost 4 bases and 3 bases respectively, with 7 bases between them. The CDR3 has 13 residues. Germline V gives CDR1 MNHNS, CDR2 SASEGT.